Presented here are 3 T cell receptor beta chains from one specimen sequenced in a study of blood T cell repertoires in COVID-19. Produced via immunoSEQ multiplex PCR; TCRdb's table is partial and in-frame only. Among approximately 150,000 clones listed, about 85% were seen once. The specimen sequenced was peripheral blood. These receptor sequences come from a woman aged 60-75 years with active or convalescent COVID-19.

This clone has a single count. V gene TRBV2 combines with J gene TRBJ1-1; 7 positions match TRBD1. Germline V gives CDR1 SNHLY, CDR2 FYNNEI. The length of the CDR3 is 15 residues. Trimming cost V 2 bases and J 1 base; bases outside gene matches: 4. The CDR3 protein is CASSERTGPNTEAFF. The CDR3 nucleotides are TGTGCCAGCAGTGAAAGGACAGGCCCGAACACTGAAGCTTTCTTT.

The chain combines TRBV10-3 with TRBJ1-2; 11 bases are a match to TRBD1. In germline, CDR1 is ENHRY, CDR2 SYGVKD. The CDR3 is 15 residues long. Trimming at V came to 6 bases and at J to 3 bases, leaving 6 bases not matched to a gene. The CDR3 is CAISFRDRGDYGYTF. As DNA, the CDR3 is TGTGCCATCAGCTTCCGGGACAGGGGGGACTATGGCTACACCTTC.

In this sample, this clone turned up a few times. The CDR3 nucleotides read TGTGCCAGCACCCCGGGTGGCCACACAGATACGCAGTATTTT. Its protein product is CASTPGGHTDTQYF. This chain uses TRBV7-3 with TRBJ2-3; D is undetermined. Trimming cost V 7 bases and J 2 bases, with 13 bases left between them. Germline V gives CDR1 SGHTA, CDR2 FQGTGA. CDR3 size: 14 residues.